This T cell receptor beta chain appears in the sequencing data of a study of blood T cell repertoires in COVID-19. Study in general: PBMCs, B-cell-depleted T cells, or T cells provided the cDNA or gDNA that made up the material.

Germline loops: CDR1 LNHDA, CDR2 SQIVND (reference sequence). V gave up 3 bases and J gave up 0 bases, with 8 bases separating them. The CDR3 loop spans 15 amino acids. The authors' processing: Amplifying reference gene primers gave estimates of nucleated cell counts. The protocol was immunoSEQ multiplex PCR, while the TCRdb copy is restricted to in-frame clones and leaves out a portion. D and trimming were read from the DNA, whereas the V and J calls and clone size are those reported in that table. This table has about 250,000 clones, about 84% appearing once. This clonotype was obtained from a woman of 80 years or more with COVID-19, enrolled during active disease. This chain joins TRBV19 and TRBJ1-4; D is perhaps TRBD1 (6 bases). The sample comprised peripheral blood. The CDR3 sequence: CASSIGTPTNEKLFF. The CDR3 region has the DNA TGTGCCAGTAGTATCGGGACACCAACTAATGAAAAACTGTTTTTT.